This T cell receptor (beta chain) is drawn from a study of blood T cell repertoires in COVID-19. Study-level background: Specimens from acute and convalescent COVID-19 originated in the United States, Italy and Spain. The cDNA or gDNA used as material had been derived from T cells, B-cell-depleted T cells, or PBMCs.

The CDR3 is 15 residues long. CDR1 and CDR2 (germline): SSHAT, FNYEAQ (reference sequence). V trimming: 4 bases; J trimming: 7 bases; junction bases outside the gene matches: 6. Authors' methods: Scientists estimated how many nucleated cells there were by amplifying reference gene primers. The method was immunoSEQ multiplex PCR; TCRdb's version includes in-frame clones alone and lacks a portion of them. The V and J calls and clone size come from that table; D and trimming were worked out from the DNA. The table shows over 200,000 clones, with roughly nine tenths occurring only once. The chain carries TRBV7-7 and TRBJ2-2; 10 bases line up with TRBD1. Material: peripheral blood. The receptor was isolated from a man between 40 and 49 years old with active or convalescent COVID-19. CDR3 nucleotides: TGTGCCAGCAGCTCGACAGGGGGCAGTTTCGGGGAGCTGTTTTTT. Amino acid sequence: CASSSTGGSFGELFF.